Presented here are 26 T cell receptor beta chains from one specimen sequenced in a study of T cells in Graves' hyperthyroidism and ophthalmopathy (dated by TCRdb to between 2018 and 2020). Library preparation was by multiplex PCR. Sequencing instrument: Illumina HiSeq 2000. Amplification of TCR beta CDR3 regions was carried out from RNA transcripts. The TCR CDR3 was subjected to a first round of RT-PCR using the HTBI primer set and the Qiagen OneStep RT-PCR kit. The raw public data were reprocessed by TCRdb itself: fastp quality trimming at Q25, MiXCR clonotype calling, in-frame beta chains only. Duplicate CDR3 protein sequences are folded into a single record with the most common DNA and genes. Within this sample are about 610,000 distinct CDR3 sequences, with roughly a sixth of them counted one time only. The ten largest make up 2.5% to 4% of the sample. Sequencing was carried out using blood. The receptors stem from a woman aged 35 to 49 with Graves' ophthalmopathy.

Points on this clonotype: This may stem from a read error, because a much larger clone lies one nucleotide away. CDR3 sequence (DNA): TGTGCCGGCAATAGCCTGACAGGGGGGGACGAGCAGTACTTC. It specifies CAGNSLTGGDEQYF. V gene TRBV28 combines with J gene TRBJ2-7; 9 bases agree with TRBD1. The CDR3 is 14 amino acids. Germline loops: CDR1 MDHEN, CDR2 SYDVKM. The V segment lost 11 bases and the J segment 5 bases; nucleotides outside the gene matches: 13.

The CDR3 sequence: CASQSLRQLTGNTIYF. The CDR3 coding sequence is TGTGCGTCCCAAAGCCTCCGACAGCTAACCGGAAACACCATATATTTT. The chain links TRBV28 to TRBJ1-3; D is perhaps TRBD1 (5 bases). Germline loops: CDR1 MDHEN, CDR2 SYDVKM. The CDR3 sequence is 16 residues long.

This clonotype was seen only a few times. This sequence joins TRBV20-1 and TRBJ1-5; D is undetermined. The CDR3 runs to 15 residues. Trimming pared 3 bases from V and 4 bases from J, leaving 16 bases between. Germline values: CDR1 DFQATT, CDR2 SNEGSKA (reference sequence). In DNA, the CDR3 is TGCAGTGCTAGCGGGCGGGAAGTGGGAAATCAGCCCCAGCATTTT. Translated, it gives CSASGREVGNQPQHF.

This clonotype has a count of ten or more. This chain connects TRBV10-3 to TRBJ1-2; D not resolved. The germline CDR1 and CDR2 sequences are ENHRY and SYGVKD. This CDR3 has 15 residues. Trimming stripped 2 bases from V and 4 bases from J, with 14 bases between. The CDR3 nucleotides are TGTGCCATCAGTGAGGAAGGCAATGGCGGCTATGGCTACACCTTC. It codes for CAISEEGNGGYGYTF.

This clonotype has at least ten counts. CDR3 residues: CASSFIQDYLSYEQFF. CDR3 coding DNA: TGTGCCAGCAGCTTTATCCAGGACTATCTTTCATATGAGCAGTTCTTC. The chain combines TRBV7-9 with TRBJ2-1, with a weak D call TRBD2 (6 bases). Trimming removed 3 bases from V and 8 bases from J, with 20 bases in between. Germline V gene sequence: CDR1 SEHNR, CDR2 FQNEAQ (reference sequence). This CDR3 comprises 16 residues.

The rearrangement joins TRBV6-1 to TRBJ1-3; tentative D call: TRBD1 (5 bases). V lost 6 bases to trimming and J lost 2 bases, with 14 bases between them. This CDR3 region has 15 residues. Germline CDR1 MNHNS, CDR2 SASEGT. The CDR3 nucleotides read TGTGCCAGCAGCCCCGGGGGGTCAACTGGAAACACCATATATTTT. As protein: CASSPGGSTGNTIYF.

This clonotype was picked up many times. This chain links TRBV18 with TRBJ1-4; 7 bases map to TRBD1. J lost 8 bases, V lost 6 bases, and 6 bases had no gene match. The germline gives CDR1 KGHSH, CDR2 LQKENI. There are 13 residues in the CDR3. The chain's CDR3 is CASSQLGGEKLFF. The CDR3, as DNA: TGTGCCAGCTCCCAATTAGGGGGCGAAAAACTGTTTTTT.

This clonotype showed up just a few times. V and J are TRBV19 and TRBJ2-5; 9 bases are shared with TRBD2. V dropped 5 bases and J dropped 0; count of bases not matched to a gene: 10. This CDR3 has 17 amino acids. In germline, CDR1 is LNHDA, CDR2 SQIVND (reference sequence). CDR3 nucleotides: TGTGCCAGTAGTTCAAGACTAGCGGCAGCCTACCAAGAGACCCAGTACTTC. Amino acids: CASSSRLAAAYQETQYF.

The J gene is TRBJ2-5, the V gene TRBV5-1; D perhaps matches TRBD2 (6 bases). The CDR3 extends over 14 amino acids. The germline V gene has CDR1 SGHRS and CDR2 YFSETQ. Trimming took 4 bases from V and 3 from J, leaving 13 bases between them. Here the CDR3 DNA reads TGCGCCAGCAGCCCTGGGGGGAGTGAAGAGACCCAGTACTTC. Its translation: CASSPGGSEETQYF.

This clonotype showed up just a few times. The chain uses TRBV30 and TRBJ2-7; D assignment may be TRBD1 or TRBD2 (5 bases each). Germline CDR1 is GTSNPN and CDR2 is SVGIG (reference sequence). V lost 1 base to trimming and J lost 1 base, with 8 bases between them. The CDR3 has 13 residues. The CDR3: CAWSDGGSYEQYF. In nucleotides, the CDR3 is TGTGCCTGGAGTGATGGGGGTTCCTACGAGCAGTACTTC.

This sequence joins TRBV5-1 and TRBJ2-1; D unresolved. The CDR3 is 11 residues long. Trimming removed 5 bases from V and 8 bases from J, with 8 bases in between. CDR1 is SGHRS and CDR2 is YFSETQ in the germline V gene. CDR3 DNA sequence: TGCGCCAGCAGGTCGGTGGATGAGCAGTTCTTC. As protein: CASRSVDEQFF.

The sample holds many counts of this clonotype. This rearrangement joins TRBV28 to TRBJ1-1; a possible D gene is TRBD1 (5 bases). The CDR3 spans 14 residues. The V end lost 6 bases, the J end lost 5 bases, and 16 bases lay between the germline ends. Germline assignment: CDR1 MDHEN and CDR2 SYDVKM. The CDR3 DNA reads TGTGCCAGCAGCCCCACCCAGGGTGGGACTGAAGCTTTCTTT. Translation gives CASSPTQGGTEAFF. The variable domain in full, with the rest retrieved from reference TRBV28 and TRBJ1-1, is DVKVTQSSRYLVKRTGEKVFLECVQDMDHENMFWYRQDPGLGLRLIYFSYDVKMKEKGDIPEGYSVSREKKERFSLILESASTNQTSMYLCASSPTQGGTEAFFGQGTRLTVV.

This clonotype was seen only a few times. The genes are TRBV4-1 and TRBJ2-1; maybe TRBD2 (6 bases). V lost 5 bases, J lost 10 bases, and 24 bases lay in between. The germline gives CDR1 MGHRA, CDR2 YSYEKL. This CDR3 region has 16 residues. This CDR3 reads CASSDIRGNLRGEQFF. CDR3 nucleotide sequence: TGCGCCAGCAGCGACATCCGGGGGAACCTTCGCGGGGAGCAGTTCTTC.

V gene TRBV6-5 combines with J gene TRBJ2-7; D ambiguous. CDR1 and CDR2 from the germline V gene are MNHEY and SVGAGI. The CDR3 extends over 13 amino acids. V was clipped by 2 bases and J by 2 bases, with 7 bases between them. The CDR3: CASSYGGTYEQYF. The CDR3, as DNA: TGTGCCAGCAGTTACGGCGGTACCTACGAGCAGTACTTC.

The table lists this clonotype with a few counts. The gene calls are TRBV10-3 and TRBJ1-5; D remains ambiguous. Germline-derived CDR1 and CDR2 are ENHRY and SYGVKD. There are 12 residues in the CDR3. The V end was cut by 3 bases, the J end by 4 bases, with 4 bases between. The CDR3 DNA is TGTGCCATCAGTGACAGAAATCAGCCCCAGCATTTT. Protein sequence: CAISDRNQPQHF.

This clonotype occurred a few times. The chain is built from TRBV4-1 and TRBJ2-7, with D possibly matching TRBD1 (7 bases). Trimming removed 0 bases from V and 2 bases from J, with 20 bases in between. Germline assignment: CDR1 MGHRA and CDR2 YSYEKL. The CDR3 has 18 residues. CDR3 coding DNA: TGCGCCAGCAGCCAAGAACTGACTAGACAGGGTATGCCCTACGAGCAGTACTTC. It specifies CASSQELTRQGMPYEQYF.

There are a few counts of this clonotype. The chain recombines TRBV27 with TRBJ2-5; D is unresolved. The germline V gene encodes CDR1 MNHEY and CDR2 SMNVEV (reference sequence). The CDR3 is 15 amino acids. Trimming took 4 bases from V and 4 from J, leaving 16 bases between them. The CDR3 nucleotides read TGTGCCAGCAGTTCCGTGTGGAGCGTCGGAGAGACCCAGTACTTC. Amino acids: CASSSVWSVGETQYF.

With respect to this clonotype: With a much larger clone just one base away, this may be a read error. The missing conserved phenylalanine or tryptophan at the end of this CDR3 makes a read error likely. J is TRBJ2-5 and V is TRBV6-2 or TRBV6-3; 7 nucleotides agree with TRBD1. The germline V gene encodes CDR1 MNHEY and CDR2 SVGEGT. Trimming at V came to 5 bases and at J to 1 base, leaving 7 bases not matched to a gene. CDR3 size: 15 residues. In DNA form, the CDR3 reads TGTGCCAGCAGTGAAATGACAGGGAGCCAAGAGACCCAGTACCTC. This gives the protein CASSEMTGSQETQYL.

The chain combines TRBV27 with TRBJ2-7; D is undetermined. Trimming shortened V by 3 bases and J by 7 bases, and 16 bases separated the two germline ends. In germline, CDR1 is MNHEY, CDR2 SMNVEV (reference sequence). The CDR3 contains 14 residues. CDR3 nucleotide sequence: TGTGCCAGCAGTTTGAGCCCAAACCTCATAGAGCAGTACTTC. Protein: CASSLSPNLIEQYF.

There are many counts of this clonotype. The V and J genes are TRBV5-8 and TRBJ2-5, with D tentatively TRBD1 (7 bases). V shed 0 bases and J shed 5 bases, with 17 bases lying between them. This CDR3 region has 16 residues. Looked up from germline, CDR1 is SGHTS and CDR2 is YDEGEE. CDR3 sequence (DNA): TGTGCCAGCAGCTTGGGGGGGGACAGCCTTAGGGAGACCCAGTACTTC. Amino acid sequence: CASSLGGDSLRETQYF.

The chain is built from TRBV13 and TRBJ1-3; tentatively, D is TRBD1 (5 bases). Trimming took off 5 bases at V and 4 bases at J, with 15 bases between the two ends. Germline V gene lookup returns CDR1 PRHDT and CDR2 FYEKMQ (reference sequence). The CDR3 spans 15 residues. For the CDR3, the DNA is TGTGCCAGCAGCCTGACAGAGACCTGGGGAAACACCATATATTTT. This translates into CASSLTETWGNTIYF.

This clonotype was recorded many times. The CDR3 nucleotides read TGTGCCAGCAGTTTGGCGGGACAGGGGAATAATGAAAAACTGTTTTTT. Residues: CASSLAGQGNNEKLFF. This rearrangement joins TRBV28 to TRBJ1-4, with TRBD1 matching 10 bases. CDR3 length: 16 amino acids. CDR1 is MDHEN and CDR2 is SYDVKM in the germline V gene. With V trimmed by 3 bases and J by 4 bases, 5 bases remained unmatched.

The rearrangement links TRBV20-1 to TRBJ1-1; weak D call: TRBD1 (5 bases). Germline V gene data show CDR1 as DFQATT and CDR2 as SNEGSKA (reference sequence). The CDR3 spans 14 residues. V lost 0 bases and J 2 bases, leaving 10 bases between the germline ends. CDR3 amino acids: CSARDLGDNTEAFF. Here the CDR3 DNA reads TGCAGTGCTAGAGATTTGGGGGATAACACTGAAGCTTTCTTT.

CDR3 sequence (DNA): TGTGCCAGCAGCCCGGACGGTACAAGCCTAGGCTACACCTTC. Protein sequence: CASSPDGTSLGYTF. This rearrangement joins TRBV5-8 to TRBJ1-2; D unresolved. The CDR3 is 14 amino acids. Per germline, CDR1 SGHTS and CDR2 YDEGEE. V lost 4 bases and J lost 8, with 18 bases in between.

V is TRBV12-3 or TRBV12-4 and J is TRBJ2-1; D gene unclear. The closer fit of TRBJ2-7 to the DNA end suggests the J call may be wrong. The CDR3 runs to 11 residues. The CDR3 coding sequence is TGTGCCAGCAGCCAGTACAATGAGCAGTACTTC. Translated: CASSQYNEQYF.

This chain links TRBV4-1 with TRBJ1-1; D ambiguous. Trimming shortened V by 0 bases and J by 3 bases, and 14 bases separated the two germline ends. The V gene's germline CDR1 is MGHRA and CDR2 YSYEKL. The CDR3 is made up of 16 amino acids. CDR3 DNA sequence: TGCGCCAGCAGCCAAGAGGTCCCGGGGATGGACACTGAAGCTTTCTTT. It codes for CASSQEVPGMDTEAFF.